Each of the 25 T cell receptor beta chains below was sequenced from the same sample in a study of blood T cell repertoires in COVID-19. This table comes from immunoSEQ multiplex PCR, and its TCRdb copy is limited to in-frame clones, with some not included. The sample holds fewer than 150,000 clones, roughly 86% seen once. Sequences were obtained from peripheral blood. These receptor sequences come from a woman aged 55-70 years with acute or convalescent COVID-19.

V usage is TRBV7-8 and J usage is TRBJ2-5; TRBD1 matches at 8 bases. Germline lookup yields CDR1 SGHVS and CDR2 FQNEAQ. The trim removed 1 base at V and 6 bases at J, leaving 1 base unmatched. The CDR3 covers 13 residues. The CDR3 here is CASSLDRGKTQYF. DNA for the CDR3: TGTGCCAGCAGCTTAGACAGGGGGAAGACCCAGTACTTC.

The chain carries TRBV7-6 and TRBJ2-2; 9 nucleotides line up with TRBD1. Per germline, CDR1 SGHVS and CDR2 FNYEAQ. The V segment lost 5 bases and the J segment 10 bases; nucleotides outside the gene matches: 8. This CDR3 spans 14 amino acids. CDR3 DNA sequence: TGTGCCAGCAGCCTTCTCTACAGGGGGCAGGAGCTGTTTTTT. Its translation is CASSLLYRGQELFF.

The V gene is TRBV4-2, the J gene TRBJ1-3; D is unresolved. Trimming left V 1 base short and J 2 bases short, with 6 bases between. There are 14 residues in the CDR3. Germline loops: CDR1 LGHNA, CDR2 YNFKEQ. CDR3 protein: CASSQGTAGNTIYF. The CDR3 nucleotides are TGTGCCAGCAGCCAAGGAACGGCTGGAAACACCATATATTTT.

This clone was seen a handful of times. V and J are TRBV27 and TRBJ1-1; tentative D call: TRBD1 (5 bases). The CDR3 is made up of 13 amino acids. Per germline, CDR1 MNHEY and CDR2 SMNVEV (reference sequence). V lost 1 base and J lost 5, with 8 bases in between. The chain's CDR3 is CASSLFRGTEAFF. CDR3 sequence (DNA): TGTGCCAGCAGTTTATTCCGGGGGACTGAAGCTTTCTTT.

The chain recombines TRBV3-1 (or the pseudogene TRBV3-2) with TRBJ1-3, with 8 nucleotides matching TRBD1. V shed 5 bases and J 0 bases; nucleotides not matched to a gene: 3. Germline V lookup: CDR1 LGHDT, CDR2 YNNKEL (reference sequence). The CDR3 loop spans 15 amino acids. CDR3 nucleotides: TGTGCCAGCAGCAGTGGGACAGGCTCTGGAAACACCATATATTTT. Residues: CASSSGTGSGNTIYF.

The V gene is TRBV27, the J gene TRBJ1-2; D possibly corresponds to TRBD1 (5 bases). Per the germline V gene, CDR1 is MNHEY and CDR2 is SMNVEV (reference sequence). The V end was cut by 3 bases, the J end by 4 bases, with 9 bases between. The CDR3 is made up of 13 amino acids. CDR3 coding DNA: TGTGCCAGCAGTTTTTGGCAGGGCTATGGCTACACCTTC. This gives the protein CASSFWQGYGYTF.

The V gene is TRBV29-1, the J gene TRBJ1-5, with TRBD1 as a possible D gene (6 bases). The germline gives CDR1 SQVTM, CDR2 ANQGSEA. Trimming removed 3 bases from V and 2 bases from J, with 8 bases in between. The CDR3 is 13 amino acids. CDR3 loop: CSVDPGGNQPQHF. For the CDR3, the DNA is TGCAGCGTTGACCCAGGGGGCAATCAGCCCCAGCATTTT.

Turning to this clone: Other DNA sequences from this sample encode an identical CDR3 as well. The V call is TRBV5-4, the J call TRBJ2-1; maybe TRBD2 (5 bases). Trimming cost V 1 base and J 4 bases, with 6 bases left between them. Germline CDR1 and CDR2: SGHNT and YYREEE (reference sequence). The CDR3 runs to 13 residues. The CDR3 bases are TGTGCCAGCAGCTTGACGGGGTACAATGAGCAGTTCTTC. The encoded protein is CASSLTGYNEQFF. The full variable domain, completed using reference TRBV5-4 and TRBJ2-1, is ETGVTQSPTHLIKTRGQQVTLRCSSQSGHNTVSWYQQALGQGPQFIFQYYREEENGRGNFPPRFSGLQFPNYSSELNVNALELDDSALYLCASSLTGYNEQFFGPGTRLTVL.

This clone was seen only once. The genes are TRBV6-1 and TRBJ2-3; TRBD2 might be the D (5 bases). Germline V gives CDR1 MNHNS, CDR2 SASEGT. V lost 2 bases to trimming and J lost 5 bases, with 11 bases between them. The CDR3 runs 14 residues. The chain's CDR3 is CASSERPGKDTQYF. The DNA of the CDR3 is TGTGCCAGCAGTGAAAGACCGGGGAAAGATACGCAGTATTTT.

This clone was observed a handful of times. The CDR3 protein is CSVGTPTGELFF. CDR3 sequence (DNA): TGCAGCGTAGGGACACCCACCGGGGAGCTGTTTTTT. V is TRBV29-1 and J is TRBJ2-2; D is perhaps TRBD1 (6 bases). The CDR3 totals 12 residues. Germline loops: CDR1 SQVTM, CDR2 ANQGSEA. With 6 bases removed from V and 4 bases from J, the gap between germline ends came to 9 bases.

The J gene is TRBJ1-2, the V gene TRBV18; D is uncertain. The V end lost 3 bases, the J end lost 3 bases, and 2 bases lay between the germline ends. The CDR3 consists of 11 residues. Germline-derived CDR1 and CDR2 are KGHSH and LQKENI. Written as DNA, the CDR3 is TGTGCCAGCTCACCCGACTATGGCTACACCTTC. This translates into CASSPDYGYTF.

The chain has TRBV11-2 and TRBJ2-2, with D perhaps TRBD1 (5 bases). Trimming pared 6 bases from V and 7 bases from J, leaving 12 bases between. Germline V gene data show CDR1 as SGHAT and CDR2 as FQNNGV. The CDR3 covers 13 residues. The CDR3 spells CASRGQQVGELFF. Written as DNA, the CDR3 is TGTGCCAGCAGGGGGCAGCAGGTCGGGGAGCTGTTTTTT. Variable domain in full (rest from reference TRBV11-2 and TRBJ2-2): EAGVAQSPRYKIIEKRQSVAFWCNPISGHATLYWYQQILGQGPKLLIQFQNNGVVDDSQLPKDRFSAERLKGVDSTLKIQPAKLEDSAVYLCASRGQQVGELFFGEGSRLTVL.

The chain joins TRBV30 to TRBJ1-2; the D is unclear. The CDR3 runs to 14 residues. Germline V CDR1 and CDR2: GTSNPN, SVGIG (reference sequence). V lost 0 bases, J lost 0 bases, and 8 bases lay in between. The CDR3 DNA reads TGTGCCTGGAGTGTTTTAGCGACTAACTATGGCTACACCTTC. Translating it yields CAWSVLATNYGYTF. Full variable domain (remainder filled in from reference TRBV30 and TRBJ1-2): SQTIHQWPATLVQPVGSPLSLECTVEGTSNPNLYWYRQAAGRGLQLLFYSVGIGQISSEVPQNLSASRPQDRQFILSSKKLLLSDSGFYLCAWSVLATNYGYTFGSGTRLTVV.

This chain uses TRBV7-3 with TRBJ2-7, with 7 bases that match TRBD1. The V gene's germline CDR1 is SGHTA and CDR2 FQGTGA. V was clipped by 2 bases and J by 5 bases; unmatched bases: 3. This CDR3 is built from 13 residues. This chain's CDR3 is CASSLDRDHEQYV. CDR3 DNA sequence: TGTGCCAGCAGCTTAGACAGGGACCACGAGCAGTACGTC.

The V gene is TRBV7-8, the J gene TRBJ1-6, with 7 positions matching TRBD1. CDR3 length equals 14 residues. In germline, CDR1 is SGHVS, CDR2 FQNEAQ. Germline trimming cut 3 bases from V and 10 bases from J; bases unmatched to any gene: 6. The CDR3 DNA follows: TGTGCCAGCAGCTTGGGACAGAGAGGCTCACCCCTCCACTTT. This encodes CASSLGQRGSPLHF.

The genes are TRBV20-1 and TRBJ2-1, with no clear D. The CDR3 covers 10 residues. V was pared by 3 bases and J by 7 bases, with 4 bases between. From germline, CDR1 is DFQATT and CDR2 SNEGSKA (reference sequence). CDR3 DNA sequence: TGCAGTGCTAGGTCGAATGAGCAGTTCTTC. This codes for CSARSNEQFF.

The chain is built from TRBV4-2 and TRBJ1-2; D might be TRBD1 (6 bases). Trimming removed 2 bases from V and 2 bases from J, with 12 bases in between. This CDR3 contains 15 residues. Germline lookup yields CDR1 LGHNA and CDR2 YNFKEQ. The CDR3, as DNA: TGTGCCAGCAGCCAAACAGGGCAGGCCAACTATGGCTACACCTTC. It specifies CASSQTGQANYGYTF.

The chain has TRBV5-4 and TRBJ2-3; D possibly corresponds to TRBD2 (6 bases). The germline V gene has CDR1 SGHNT and CDR2 YYREEE (reference sequence). The CDR3 runs to 17 residues. Trimming took off 0 bases at V and 0 bases at J, with 14 bases between the two ends. The CDR3 loop is CASSLGDSGTSTDTQYF. In nucleotides, the CDR3 is TGTGCCAGCAGCTTGGGGGATAGCGGCACTAGCACAGATACGCAGTATTTT.

This clone was recorded a few times. The chain links TRBV9 to TRBJ1-2, with D possibly matching TRBD1 (5 bases). CDR1 SGDLS and CDR2 YYNGEE come from the germline V gene. This CDR3 region has 16 residues. V lost 2 bases, J lost 8 bases, and 22 bases lay in between. CDR3 sequence: CASSVRPTGLSRGYTF. The CDR3 DNA reads as TGTGCCAGCAGCGTCAGACCCACAGGCCTCTCTCGAGGCTACACCTTC.

The V and J genes are TRBV6-6 and TRBJ2-3; 8 nucleotides agree with TRBD2. The CDR3 extends over 15 amino acids. CDR1 and CDR2 (germline): MNHNY, SVGAGI (reference sequence). V dropped 5 bases and J dropped 3; count of bases not matched to a gene: 7. CDR3 amino acids: CASSQSGRGTDTQYF. CDR3 nucleotide sequence: TGTGCCAGCAGTCAAAGCGGGAGAGGTACAGATACGCAGTATTTT.

The chain uses TRBV29-1 and TRBJ1-1; tentatively, D is TRBD1 (6 bases). Germline loops: CDR1 SQVTM, CDR2 ANQGSEA. The CDR3 extends over 14 amino acids. Trimming took 7 bases from V and 4 from J, leaving 19 bases between them. This CDR3 is CSANEGQGSTEAFF. The CDR3 DNA follows: TGCAGCGCTAATGAGGGGCAGGGGAGCACTGAAGCTTTCTTT.

The gene calls are TRBV29-1 and TRBJ1-4; 7 positions match TRBD1. With 6 bases clipped from V and 2 bases from J, the junction kept 3 bases outside the gene matches. Germline-derived CDR1 and CDR2 are SQVTM and ANQGSEA. CDR3 size: 13 residues. CDR3 residues: CSVLGQTNEKLFF. Here the CDR3 DNA reads TGCAGCGTCCTGGGACAGACTAATGAAAAACTGTTTTTT.

The gene calls are TRBV19 and TRBJ1-6; 7 bases align to TRBD1. Trimming at V came to 8 bases and at J to 4 bases, leaving 8 bases not matched to a gene. The CDR3 length is 15 residues. The germline gives CDR1 LNHDA, CDR2 SQIVND (reference sequence). Written as DNA, the CDR3 is TGTGCCAGTTCGCCTCCGGGACAGTATAATTCACCCCTCCACTTT. Translated: CASSPPGQYNSPLHF. Looking up the rest from reference TRBV19 and TRBJ1-6 gives the full variable domain: DGGITQSPKYLFRKEGQNVTLSCEQNLNHDAMYWYRQDPGQGLRLIYYSQIVNDFQKGDIAEGYSVSREKKESFPLTVTSAQKNPTAFYLCASSPPGQYNSPLHFGNGTRLTVT.

The chain combines TRBV18 with TRBJ1-5; D is undetermined. The germline gives CDR1 KGHSH, CDR2 LQKENI. Between the trimmed V and J ends, which lost 2 bases and 0 bases, there was a span of 8 bases. This CDR3 has 15 amino acids. In nucleotides, the CDR3 is TGTGCCAGCTCACCAACAGAGAATAGCAATCAGCCCCAGCATTTT. Amino acid sequence: CASSPTENSNQPQHF. Combining the CDR3 with reference TRBV18 and TRBJ1-5 gives the whole variable domain NAGVMQNPRHLVRRRGQEARLRCSPMKGHSHVYWYRQLPEEGLKFMVYLQKENIIDESGMPKERFSAEFPKEGPSILRIQQVVRGDSAAYFCASSPTENSNQPQHFGDGTRLSIL.

The gene calls are TRBV6-5 and TRBJ1-1; TRBD1 agrees at 7 bases. CDR1 is MNHEY, CDR2 SVGAGI, per germline. Germline trimming cut 7 bases from V and 5 bases from J; bases unmatched to any gene: 10. The CDR3 length is 14 residues. The CDR3 protein is CASNPQGDRTEAFF. DNA of the CDR3: TGTGCCAGCAACCCCCAGGGGGATAGGACTGAAGCTTTCTTT.